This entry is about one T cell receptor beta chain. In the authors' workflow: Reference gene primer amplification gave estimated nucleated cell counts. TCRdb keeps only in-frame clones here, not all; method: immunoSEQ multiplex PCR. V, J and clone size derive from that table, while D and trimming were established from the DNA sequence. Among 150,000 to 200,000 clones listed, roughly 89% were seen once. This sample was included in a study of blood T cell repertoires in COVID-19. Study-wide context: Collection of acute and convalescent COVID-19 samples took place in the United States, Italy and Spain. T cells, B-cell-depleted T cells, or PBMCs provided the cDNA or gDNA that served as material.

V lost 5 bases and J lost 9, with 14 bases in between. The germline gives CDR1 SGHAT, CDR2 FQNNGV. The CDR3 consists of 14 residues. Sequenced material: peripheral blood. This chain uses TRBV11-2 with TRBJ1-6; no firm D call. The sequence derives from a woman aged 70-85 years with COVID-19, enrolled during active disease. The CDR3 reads CASSPRREGSPLHF. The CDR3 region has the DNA TGTGCCAGCAGCCCTAGGAGGGAGGGTTCACCCCTCCACTTT.